The 2 T cell receptor beta chains below were found in one sample sequenced in a study of blood T cells in healthy people across ages. With a J-beta primer mix and a sample-barcoded 5' primer, a second PCR ran about 7 to 12 cycles. Via MiXCR, TCRdb re-called the 5' RACE reads, giving one row per CDR3 protein. Among hundreds of thousands of distinct CDR3 sequences listed, roughly 44% were seen once. Specimen: blood. These receptors all come from a woman aged 55-69 years in good health.

The gene calls are TRBV20-1 and TRBJ2-7, with D hard to call. The CDR3 contains 12 residues. Germline CDR1 DFQATT, CDR2 SNEGSKA (reference sequence). V was pared by 0 bases and J by 4 bases, with 7 bases between. As DNA, the CDR3 is TGCAGTGCTAGAGATCAGTTTTACGAGCAGTACTTC. Protein: CSARDQFYEQYF.

DNA of the CDR3: TGCGGCACCGGTGCAGGGTATAATAATGAAAAACTGTTTTTT. Encoded protein: CGTGAGYNNEKLFF. J is TRBJ1-4 and V is TRBV29-1, with D possibly TRBD1 on 5 matching bases. The CDR3 runs 14 residues. Germline V lookup: CDR1 SQVTM, CDR2 ANQGSEA.